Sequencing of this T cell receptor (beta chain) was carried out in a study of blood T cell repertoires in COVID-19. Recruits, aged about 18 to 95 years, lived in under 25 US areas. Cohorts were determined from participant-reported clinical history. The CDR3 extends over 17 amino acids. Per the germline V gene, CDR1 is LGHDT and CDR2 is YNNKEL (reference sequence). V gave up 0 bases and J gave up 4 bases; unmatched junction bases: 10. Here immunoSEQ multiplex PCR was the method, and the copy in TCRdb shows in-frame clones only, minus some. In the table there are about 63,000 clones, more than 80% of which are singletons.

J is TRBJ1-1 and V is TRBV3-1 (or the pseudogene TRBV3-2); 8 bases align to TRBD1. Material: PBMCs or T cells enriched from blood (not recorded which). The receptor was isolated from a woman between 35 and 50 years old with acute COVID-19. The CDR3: CASSQEQGVTPTTEAFF. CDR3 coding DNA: TGTGCCAGCAGCCAAGAACAGGGGGTCACTCCAACCACTGAAGCTTTCTTT.